Listed below are T cell receptor beta chains from one sample, sequenced in a study of cytomegalovirus exposure and HLA in healthy donors. Here immunoSEQ multiplex PCR was the method, and the copy in TCRdb shows in-frame clones only, minus some. The sample lists 130,000 or so clones; over 75% were seen once. Sequencing input: PBMCs. The receptors shown here come from a woman aged 40 to 50 in good health and CMV-seronegative. The CDR3 runs from the conserved cysteine through the conserved F or W.

CDR3 protein	V gene
CASSPQGSPGNTIYF	TRBV4-2
CASSLRTGYNEQFF	TRBV7-9
CASSIDQRSPYNEQFF	TRBV19
CASSDLRQGNTEAFF	TRBV5-1
CAISRERQETQYF	TRBV10-3
CASSPTSANTGELFF	TRBV11-3
CASSQEKGLPYEQYF	TRBV4-2
CASSNVEPASTDTQYF	TRBV5-6
CASSPRTEAFF	TRBV7-2
CASSSGQQETQYF	TRBV5-1
CASSLEGFPAGELFF	TRBV5-8
CASSPATSGDYNEQFF	TRBV28
CASSLGPSSSYEQYF	TRBV11-2
CASSIGVRGTDNQPQHF	TRBV19
CASSLAGRQETQYF	TRBV5-8
CASSMIAGGESDTQYF	TRBV19
CASSLVQMNTEAFF	TRBV28
CASSAETGVNTEAFF	TRBV7-2
CASSEMRARGVDTQYF	TRBV2
CASSRTNQETQYF	TRBV11-3
CASSNTGGSYEQYF	TRBV6-5
CASRIDRGVGYTF	TRBV6-5
CAIRRGQNSGANVLTF	TRBV10-3
CASSLRFLAGGLGEQYF	TRBV28
CASNINSRGGVGVQEREKLFF	TRBV2
CASRRQGSTEAFF	TRBV6-1
CASSHRDILIISDEQFF	TRBV5-6
CAISDAGTAIEKLFF	TRBV10-3
CASSPGTGALWGGYTF	TRBV7-2
CAIRTSNSPLHF	TRBV10-3